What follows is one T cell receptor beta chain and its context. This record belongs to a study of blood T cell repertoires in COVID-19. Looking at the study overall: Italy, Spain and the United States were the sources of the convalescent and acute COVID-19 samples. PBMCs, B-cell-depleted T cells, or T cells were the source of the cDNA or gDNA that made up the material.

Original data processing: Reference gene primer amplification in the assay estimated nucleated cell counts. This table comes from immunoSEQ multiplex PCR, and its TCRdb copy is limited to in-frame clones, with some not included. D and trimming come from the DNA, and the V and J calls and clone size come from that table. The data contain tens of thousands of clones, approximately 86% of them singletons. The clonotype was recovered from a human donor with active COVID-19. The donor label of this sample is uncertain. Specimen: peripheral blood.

The CDR3 sequence: CASSLEGGLTGELFF. CDR3 coding DNA: TGTGCCAGCTCGCTCGAAGGGGGCCTAACCGGGGAGCTGTTTTTT. The genes are TRBV18 and TRBJ2-2; 7 bases agree with TRBD1. J lost 5 bases, V lost 6 bases, and 9 bases had no gene match. This CDR3 spans 15 amino acids. CDR1 and CDR2 from the germline V gene are KGHSH and LQKENI.